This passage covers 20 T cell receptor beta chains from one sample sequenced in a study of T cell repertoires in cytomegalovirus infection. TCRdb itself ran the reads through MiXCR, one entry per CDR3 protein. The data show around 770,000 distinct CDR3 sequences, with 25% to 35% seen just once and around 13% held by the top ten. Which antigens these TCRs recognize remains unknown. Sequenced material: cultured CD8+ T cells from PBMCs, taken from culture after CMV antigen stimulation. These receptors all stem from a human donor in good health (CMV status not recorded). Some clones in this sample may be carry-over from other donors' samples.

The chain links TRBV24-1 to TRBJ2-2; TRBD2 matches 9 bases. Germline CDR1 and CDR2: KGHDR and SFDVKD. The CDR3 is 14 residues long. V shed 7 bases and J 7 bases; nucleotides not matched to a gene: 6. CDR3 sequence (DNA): TGTGCCACCAGAGAAGCGGGGGGAAGCGGGGAGCTGTTTTTT. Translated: CATREAGGSGELFF.

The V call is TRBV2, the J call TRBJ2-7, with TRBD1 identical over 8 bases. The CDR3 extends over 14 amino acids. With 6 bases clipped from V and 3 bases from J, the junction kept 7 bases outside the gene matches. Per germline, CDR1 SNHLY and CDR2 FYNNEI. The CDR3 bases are TGTGCCAGCAGCGCGCAGGGGGCGATCTACGAGCAGTACGTC. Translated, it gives CASSAQGAIYEQYV.

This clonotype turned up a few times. CDR3 region: CASSERSGLVYEQYF. CDR3 sequence (DNA): TGTGCCAGCAGTGAGAGATCGGGACTCGTCTACGAGCAGTACTTC. The chain links TRBV6-1 to TRBJ2-7, with D perhaps TRBD2 (6 bases). Trimming stripped 3 bases from V and 3 bases from J, with 15 bases between. The CDR3 runs to 15 residues. The germline V gene encodes CDR1 MNHNS and CDR2 SASEGT.

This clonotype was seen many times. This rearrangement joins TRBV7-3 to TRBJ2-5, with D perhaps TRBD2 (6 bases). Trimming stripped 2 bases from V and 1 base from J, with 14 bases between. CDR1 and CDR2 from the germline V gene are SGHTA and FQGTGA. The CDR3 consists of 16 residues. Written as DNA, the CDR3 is TGTGCCAGCAGCTTACGAGGCGGGAATCCCCAAGAGACCCAGTACTTC. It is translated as CASSLRGGNPQETQYF.

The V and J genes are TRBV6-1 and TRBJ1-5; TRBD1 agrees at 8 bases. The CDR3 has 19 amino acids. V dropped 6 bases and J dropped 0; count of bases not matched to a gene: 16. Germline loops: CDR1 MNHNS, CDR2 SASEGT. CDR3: CASRLSTGERGNSNQPQHF. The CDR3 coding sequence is TGTGCCAGCAGACTATCGACAGGGGAGAGGGGAAATAGCAATCAGCCCCAGCATTTT.

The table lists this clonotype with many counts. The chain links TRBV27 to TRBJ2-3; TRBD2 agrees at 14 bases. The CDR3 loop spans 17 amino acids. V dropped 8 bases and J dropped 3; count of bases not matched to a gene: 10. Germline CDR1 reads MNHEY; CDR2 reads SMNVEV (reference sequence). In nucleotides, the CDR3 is TGTGCCAGCTTTGGCCGACTAGCGGGGGGGCCAACAGATACGCAGTATTTT. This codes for CASFGRLAGGPTDTQYF.

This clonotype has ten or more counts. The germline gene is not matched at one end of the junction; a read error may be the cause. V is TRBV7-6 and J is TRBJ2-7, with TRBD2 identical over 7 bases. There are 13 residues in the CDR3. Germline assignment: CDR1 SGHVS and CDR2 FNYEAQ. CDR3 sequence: CASSPGREEQWRF. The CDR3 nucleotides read TGTGCCAGCAGCCCCGGTCGGGAGGAGCAGTGGCGATTC.

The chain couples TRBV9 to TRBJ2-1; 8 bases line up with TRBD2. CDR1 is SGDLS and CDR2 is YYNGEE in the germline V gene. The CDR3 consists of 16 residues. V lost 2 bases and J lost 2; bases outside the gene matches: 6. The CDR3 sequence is CASSVPRGGPYNEQFF. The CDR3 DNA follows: TGTGCCAGCAGCGTCCCCCGGGGGGGCCCCTACAATGAGCAGTTCTTC.

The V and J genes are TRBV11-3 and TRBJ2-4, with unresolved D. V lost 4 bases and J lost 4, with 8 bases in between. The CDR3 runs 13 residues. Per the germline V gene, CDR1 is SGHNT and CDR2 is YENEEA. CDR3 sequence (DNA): TGTGCCAGCAGCTCGGACGAAAAAAACATTCAGTACTTC. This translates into CASSSDEKNIQYF.

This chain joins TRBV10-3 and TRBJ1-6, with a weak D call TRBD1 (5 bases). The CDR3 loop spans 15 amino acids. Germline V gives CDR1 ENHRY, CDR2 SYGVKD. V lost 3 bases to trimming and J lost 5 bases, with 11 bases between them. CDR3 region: CAISDGQGNNSPLHF. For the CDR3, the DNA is TGTGCCATCAGTGATGGGCAGGGAAATAATTCACCCCTCCACTTT.

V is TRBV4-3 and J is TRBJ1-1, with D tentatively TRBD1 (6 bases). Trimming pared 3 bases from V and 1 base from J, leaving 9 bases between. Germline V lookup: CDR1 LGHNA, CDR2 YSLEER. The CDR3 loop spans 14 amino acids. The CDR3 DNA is TGCGCCAGCAGCCAGGGGGCCGAGAACACTGAAGCTTTCTTT. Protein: CASSQGAENTEAFF.

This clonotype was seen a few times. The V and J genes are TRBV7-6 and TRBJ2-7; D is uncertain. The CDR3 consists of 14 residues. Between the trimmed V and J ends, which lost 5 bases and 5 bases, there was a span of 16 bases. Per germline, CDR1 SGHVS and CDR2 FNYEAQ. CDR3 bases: TGTGCCAGCAGCCCTCTCCATTTGGTTAACGAGCAGTACTTC. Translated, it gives CASSPLHLVNEQYF.

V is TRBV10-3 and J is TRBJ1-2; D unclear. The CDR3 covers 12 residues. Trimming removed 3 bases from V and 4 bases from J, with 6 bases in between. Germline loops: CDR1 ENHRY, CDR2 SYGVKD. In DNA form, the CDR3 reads TGTGCCATCAGTGACGGACTCTATGGCTACACCTTC. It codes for CAISDGLYGYTF.

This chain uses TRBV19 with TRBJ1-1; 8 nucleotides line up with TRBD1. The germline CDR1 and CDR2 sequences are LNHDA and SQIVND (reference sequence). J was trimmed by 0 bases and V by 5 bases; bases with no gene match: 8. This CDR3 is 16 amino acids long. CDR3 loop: CASSYLGQGMNTEAFF. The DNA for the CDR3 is TGTGCCAGTAGTTACCTTGGACAGGGAATGAACACTGAAGCTTTCTTT.

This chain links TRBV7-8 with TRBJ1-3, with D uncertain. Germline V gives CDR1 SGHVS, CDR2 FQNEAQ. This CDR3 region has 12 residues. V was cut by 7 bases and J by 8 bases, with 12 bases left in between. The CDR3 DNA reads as TGTGCCAGCACTACCTTTGAGGACACCATATATTTT. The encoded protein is CASTTFEDTIYF.

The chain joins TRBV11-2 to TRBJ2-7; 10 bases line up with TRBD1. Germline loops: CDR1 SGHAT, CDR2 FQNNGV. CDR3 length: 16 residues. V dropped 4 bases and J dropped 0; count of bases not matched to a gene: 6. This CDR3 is CASSWWDRGYSYEQYV. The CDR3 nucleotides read TGTGCCAGCAGCTGGTGGGACAGGGGATACTCCTACGAGCAGTACGTC.

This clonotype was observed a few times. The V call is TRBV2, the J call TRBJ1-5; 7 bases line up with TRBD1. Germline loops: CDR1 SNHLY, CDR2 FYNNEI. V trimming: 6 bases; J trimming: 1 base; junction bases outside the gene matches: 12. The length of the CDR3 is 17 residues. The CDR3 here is CASRDTRGTVSNQPQHF. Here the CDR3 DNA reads TGTGCCAGCAGGGACACCAGGGGGACAGTAAGCAATCAGCCCCAGCATTTT. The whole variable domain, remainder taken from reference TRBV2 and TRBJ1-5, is EPEVTQTPSHQVTQMGQEVILRCVPISNHLYFYWYRQILGQKVEFLVSFYNNEISEKSEIFDDQFSVERPDGSNFTLKIRSTKLEDSAMYFCASRDTRGTVSNQPQHFGDGTRLSIL.

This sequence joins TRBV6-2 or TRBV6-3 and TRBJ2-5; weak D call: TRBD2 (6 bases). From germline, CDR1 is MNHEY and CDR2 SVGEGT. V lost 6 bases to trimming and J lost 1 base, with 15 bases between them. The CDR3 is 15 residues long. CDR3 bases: TGTGCCAGCAGCGCGGGACCACGGCTCCAAGAGACCCAGTACTTC. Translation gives CASSAGPRLQETQYF.

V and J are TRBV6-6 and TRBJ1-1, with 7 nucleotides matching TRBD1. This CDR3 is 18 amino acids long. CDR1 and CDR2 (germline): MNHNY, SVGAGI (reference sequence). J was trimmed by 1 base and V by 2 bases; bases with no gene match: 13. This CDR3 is CASSYDSNAGTENTEAFF. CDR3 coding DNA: TGTGCCAGCAGTTACGACTCTAACGCCGGGACAGAGAACACTGAAGCTTTCTTT.

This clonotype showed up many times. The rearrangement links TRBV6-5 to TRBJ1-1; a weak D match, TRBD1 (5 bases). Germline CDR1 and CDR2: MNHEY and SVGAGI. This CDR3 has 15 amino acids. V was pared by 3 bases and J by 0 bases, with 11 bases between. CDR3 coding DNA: TGTGCCAGCAGTTATTGGTCGGGGCTGAACACTGAAGCTTTCTTT. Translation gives CASSYWSGLNTEAFF.